This TCR beta chain was profiled in a study of T-cell memory formation after mild COVID-19 (dated by TCRdb to the early 2020s). Study-level background: TCR sequence clusters from the two donors were largely donor specific. T-cell clones expanding and contracting after mild COVID-19 in a couple of donors were tracked by longitudinal TCRalpha and TCRbeta repertoire sequencing. Two young, previously healthy adult volunteers made up the cohort, one male and one female.

Ficoll-Paque density gradient centrifugation was the method used to isolate PBMCs. Comments on this clonotype: No cognate antigen has been identified for it. There are no base qualities to consult, and no much larger clone falls within one base.

Sequencing was performed on an Illumina NovaSeq 6000. cDNA libraries for TCRalpha and TCRbeta were prepared by 5'RACE using constant-segment primers, with sample barcodes and unique molecular identifiers added. Trizol reagent was used to extract RNA from every sample. Amplification of the libraries took two PCR steps, and the second step added a second sample barcode plus Illumina TruSeq adapters. Sequencing of libraries was performed on an Illumina NovaSeq with 2 x 150 bp paired-end reads. Concerning the study's data processing: With migec v1.2.7, reads were demultiplexed and then collapsed into UMI-guided consensus sequences. Using mixcr v2.1.11, UMI consensuses were aligned to TRA and TRB V and J templates and then assembled into clonotypes. A clonotype was counted as expanded or contracted only when both edgeR and NoisET called the clonotype significant, with the noise models trained on biological replicates. edgeR calls used a false discovery rate-adjusted p below 0.01 and a log2 fold-change threshold of 1. As an exploratory analysis of dynamics, max-normalized trajectories of the 1000 most abundant clonotypes were examined by PCA with hierarchical clustering. Separately sequenced CD4+ and CD8+ repertoires were used to assign the CD4 or CD8 phenotype of responding clones. The public reads were run again by TCRdb, first through fastp at Q25 and then through MiXCR, and only productive beta chains were kept. One record per CDR3 amino acid sequence lists the most common genes and DNA. None of the V and J calls come from the authors' own analysis; TCRdb made them. The sample yields about 310,000 distinct CDR3 sequences; approximately 19% were counted once. The ten largest clones capture around 20% of the sample.

Here is what the overall study found, with its caveats: The study included only a couple of mild cases, and larger cohorts that include severe cases with pre-infection samples were judged to be necessary. From day 15 to 85, contracting clones showed balanced CD4/CD8 phenotypes, whereas a second wave of clones that expanded from day 15 to 37 leaned towards CD4+. Contracting CD4+ clones turned up mainly in the CM and EM memory subsets, whereas EMRA was where CD8+ clones were enriched. SARS-CoV-2 specificity of the second-wave clones peaking on day 37 was not confirmed. Some responding clones were found in pre-infection memory, which suggests that pre-existing cross-reactive memory T cells took part in the SARS-CoV-2 response.

V was cut back by 2 bases and J by 1 base, leaving a gap of 12 bases between them. The CDR1 and CDR2 encoded by the germline V gene are MNHEY and SVGAGI. Taken from cysteine to phenylalanine, the CDR3 has 15 residues. Kept here is only the CDR3 DNA, which spans 45 bases and is read in frame from base 1. The sample taken for sequencing was PBMCs or a T cell subset sorted from them (not recorded which). The sequence was collected from a man aged 18 to 29 who had mild COVID-19 (a few samples of this study predate the infection). The sample titles of this study are shuffled in the database, so cell type and time point are left out; the donor was told from shared clones. The chain is assembled from TRBV6-5 and TRBJ2-7; no D segment can be confidently identified. At the DNA level, the sequence is TGTGCCAGCAGTTACCGGGCACAAAGTTCCTACGAGCAGTACTTC. Its translation reads: CASSYRAQSSYEQYF.